This T cell receptor (beta chain) was found in a study of regulatory T cells in long-lasting Graves disease. Building of the TCR beta libraries involved iRepertoire HTBI primers and Arm-PCR of CDR3 regions. TCRdb reprocessed the multiplex PCR reads with MiXCR, giving one entry per CDR3 protein. The sample holds approximately 400,000 distinct CDR3 sequences, under 15% seen once. Trimming removed 1 base from V and 6 bases from J, with 16 bases in between. CDR1 is SEHNR and CDR2 is FQNEAQ in the germline V gene (reference sequence). The CDR3 loop spans 16 amino acids. This clonotype came up many times. Time point defined: newly diagnosed GD, antithyroid drugs for less than 3 months. There was RNA extracted from PBMCs, and the TCR library was made from it. The sample was also reused in another study, on T cells in Graves' hyperthyroidism and ophthalmopathy. As reported in that work: HTBI primers were the set used in a first-round RT-PCR of the TCR CDR3. In simple terms, a model built on 13 V-J features told ophthalmopathy apart from stable hyperthyroidism.

The chain couples TRBV7-9 to TRBJ2-1; perhaps TRBD1 as D (6 bases). The sequence derives from a woman between 25 and 40 years old with Graves disease. The sample here was peripheral blood mononuclear cells (PBMCs), taken at new diagnosis, from a patient treated with antithyroid drugs. The CDR3 DNA reads as TGTGCCAGCAGCTTAGGCTACCAGGGGAAGCTCAATGAGCAGTTCTTC. As protein: CASSLGYQGKLNEQFF.